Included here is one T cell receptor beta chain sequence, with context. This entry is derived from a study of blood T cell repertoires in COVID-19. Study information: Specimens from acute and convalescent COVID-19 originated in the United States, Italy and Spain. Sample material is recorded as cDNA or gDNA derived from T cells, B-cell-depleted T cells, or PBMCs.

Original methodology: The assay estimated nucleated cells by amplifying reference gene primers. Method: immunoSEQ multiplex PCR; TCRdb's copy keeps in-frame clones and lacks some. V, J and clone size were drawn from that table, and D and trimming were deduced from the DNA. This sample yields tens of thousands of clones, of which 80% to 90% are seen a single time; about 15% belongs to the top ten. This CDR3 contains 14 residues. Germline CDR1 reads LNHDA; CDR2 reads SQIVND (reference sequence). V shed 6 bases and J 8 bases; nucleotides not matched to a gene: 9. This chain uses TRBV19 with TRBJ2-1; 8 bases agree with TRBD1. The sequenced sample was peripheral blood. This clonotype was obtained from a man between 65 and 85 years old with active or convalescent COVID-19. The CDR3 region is CASSHGQGDHEQFF. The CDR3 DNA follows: TGTGCCAGTAGCCACGGACAGGGTGACCATGAGCAGTTCTTC.